The next 17 T cell receptor beta chains were all read from a single sample in a study of T cells in Graves' hyperthyroidism and ophthalmopathy. RNA transcripts were the template for amplifying TCR beta CDR3 regions. A first-round RT-PCR of the TCR CDR3 used the HTBI primer set. TCRdb redid the calling of the multiplex PCR reads with MiXCR, one entry per CDR3 protein. There are about 500,000 distinct CDR3 sequences in the sample; about 16% occur only once, and 25% to 30% lies in the top ten. Sequenced sample: blood. The receptors shown here come from a woman aged 25 to 39 with Graves' ophthalmopathy.

This clonotype appeared once. A much larger clonotype is one base distant, so this may be a read error. This chain uses TRBV27 with TRBJ2-7, with a weak D call TRBD2 (6 bases). This CDR3 is built from 15 residues. Germline V gene data show CDR1 as MNHEY and CDR2 as SMNVEV (reference sequence). The V end was cut by 8 bases, the J end by 3 bases, with 20 bases between. This CDR3 is CASDRQSGPVYEQYF. The CDR3 coding sequence is TGTGCCAGCGACCGCCAAAGCGGGCCAGTCTACGAGCAGTACTTC.

The sample holds many counts of this clonotype. The chain's CDR3 is CASSLVFSASGSQETQYF. The DNA for the CDR3 is TGTGCCAGCAGCTTGGTTTTCTCGGCTAGCGGGAGCCAAGAGACCCAGTACTTC. The J gene is TRBJ2-5, the V gene TRBV7-2, with 10 positions matching TRBD2. CDR3 size: 18 residues. Trimming took 3 bases from V and 1 from J; bases not matched to a gene: 11. Germline V gene data show CDR1 as SGHTA and CDR2 as FQGNSA. The variable domain in full, completed from reference TRBV7-2 and TRBJ2-5, reads GAGVSQSPSNKVTEKGKDVELRCDPISGHTALYWYRQSLGQGLEFLIYFQGNSAPDKSGLPSDRFSAERTGGSVSTLTIQRTQQEDSAVYLCASSLVFSASGSQETQYFGPGTRLLVL.

In the case of this clonotype: A read error is possible here, since a much larger clone lies one base away. The rearrangement links TRBV24-1 to TRBJ2-5, with TRBD2 identical over 10 bases. The CDR3 is 17 amino acids. Germline CDR1 KGHDR, CDR2 SFDVKD. V was clipped by 5 bases and J by 5 bases; unmatched bases: 13. The CDR3, as DNA: TGTGCCACCAGTGGGCCAGCGGGGGGGGTTGGAGTGGAGACCCAGTACTTC. Protein product: CATSGPAGGVGVETQYF.

This clonotype came up many times. V gene TRBV20-1 combines with J gene TRBJ2-2; D unresolved. Looked up from germline, CDR1 is DFQATT and CDR2 is SNEGSKA (reference sequence). CDR3 length: 11 amino acids. V lost 4 bases and J 6 bases, leaving 6 bases between the germline ends. DNA for the CDR3: TGCAGTGCTACACAATCCGGGGAGCTGTTTTTT. Its translation is CSATQSGELFF.

V usage is TRBV6-4 and J usage is TRBJ2-3; 10 bases are shared with TRBD2. CDR1 and CDR2 (germline): MRHNA, SNTAGT. V trimming: 5 bases; J trimming: 1 base; junction bases outside the gene matches: 9. The CDR3 is 17 amino acids. The CDR3 nucleotides read TGTGCCAGCAGTCCCAGCGGGAGGGCCGAGGGCACAGATACGCAGTATTTT. Encoded protein: CASSPSGRAEGTDTQYF.

There are many counts of this clonotype. The chain joins TRBV7-2 to TRBJ2-3; a weak D match, TRBD2 (5 bases). The V end was cut by 3 bases, the J end by 4 bases, with 5 bases between. This CDR3 has 12 amino acids. The germline V gene has CDR1 SGHTA and CDR2 FQGNSA. CDR3 nucleotides: TGTGCCAGCAGCTTCGGGGCAGATACGCAGTATTTT. This gives the protein CASSFGADTQYF.

As concerns this clonotype: This may come from a read error, since a much larger clone is one base off. The chain has TRBV20-1 and TRBJ2-1, with D possibly being TRBD1 or TRBD2 (5 bases each). V gave up 5 bases and J gave up 2 bases, with 10 bases separating them. This CDR3 is 13 amino acids long. Looked up from germline, CDR1 is DFQATT and CDR2 is SNEGSKA (reference sequence). Here the CDR3 DNA reads TGCAGTGCTGGGGGAACGACCTACAATGAGCAGTTCTTC. Amino acids: CSAGGTTYNEQFF.

Many counts were recorded for this clonotype. Sequence at one end of the junction differs from germline and may be a read error. The CDR3 is CSGGDTDTQYF. In DNA form, the CDR3 reads TGCAGCGGTGGGGACACAGATACGCAGTATTTT. The rearrangement joins TRBV10-3 to TRBJ2-3; a weak D match, TRBD2 (5 bases). CDR3 size: 11 residues. In germline, CDR1 is ENHRY, CDR2 SYGVKD.

This clonotype was seen ten or more times. The DNA of the CDR3 is TGTGCCAGCAGTTCCCCCGGAGCTAGCGGGAGGGCCCTTGTCGAAGATACGCAGTATTTT. Translated: CASSSPGASGRALVEDTQYF. This chain links TRBV28 with TRBJ2-3; 12 bases line up with TRBD2. V shed 4 bases, J shed 5 bases, and the junction held 19 bases outside the gene matches. Germline loops: CDR1 MDHEN, CDR2 SYDVKM. This CDR3 spans 20 amino acids.

This clonotype was found many times. V usage is TRBV28 and J usage is TRBJ1-2, with D tentatively TRBD1 (5 bases). Trimming removed 3 bases at V and 3 bases at J, with 11 bases between. Per the germline V gene, CDR1 is MDHEN and CDR2 is SYDVKM. The length of the CDR3 is 14 residues. The CDR3 loop is CASSLGREYYGYTF. The CDR3 DNA reads TGTGCCAGCAGTTTGGGCAGGGAATACTATGGCTACACCTTC.

This clonotype has more than one count but fewer than ten. This chain connects TRBV13 to TRBJ1-4; 7 positions agree with TRBD1. Unmatched junction bases numbered 2, after V lost 0 bases and J lost 7 bases. CDR1 and CDR2 (germline): PRHDT, FYEKMQ (reference sequence). CDR3 length equals 14 residues. The CDR3 protein is CASSLGQGTEKLFF. The CDR3 DNA reads TGTGCCAGCAGCTTAGGACAGGGGACTGAAAAACTGTTTTTT.

The chain recombines TRBV14 with TRBJ2-7; maybe TRBD2 (6 bases). The V gene's germline CDR1 is SGHDN and CDR2 FVKESK. The ends were cut back, 3 bases at V and 6 bases at J, with 15 bases in the middle. This CDR3 spans 14 amino acids. CDR3 sequence reads: CASSQGGRRGEQYF. CDR3 in DNA: TGTGCCAGCAGCCAGGGTGGGCGGAGGGGCGAGCAGTACTTC.

V is TRBV20-1 and J is TRBJ2-3, with D possibly being TRBD2 (5 bases). This CDR3 contains 15 residues. Germline loops: CDR1 DFQATT, CDR2 SNEGSKA (reference sequence). The V end was cut by 1 base, the J end by 2 bases, with 13 bases between. The CDR3 coding sequence is TGCAGTGCTAGAGTGGGCGGGCACATCACAGATACGCAGTATTTT. This translates into CSARVGGHITDTQYF.

This clonotype came up many times. This chain connects TRBV5-1 to TRBJ1-2; 8 nucleotides agree with TRBD1. V lost 4 bases and J lost 6; bases outside the gene matches: 11. Germline assignment: CDR1 SGHRS and CDR2 YFSETQ. CDR3 length equals 15 residues. This CDR3 is CASSRAMGQENGYTF. The CDR3 coding sequence is TGCGCCAGCAGCCGGGCTATGGGACAGGAAAATGGCTACACCTTC.

This clonotype was counted ten times or more. V gene TRBV20-1 combines with J gene TRBJ2-7; 10 positions match TRBD2. The junction had 0 bases not matched to a gene; V was cut back by 4 bases and J by 0 bases. Germline V gene data show CDR1 as DFQATT and CDR2 as SNEGSKA (reference sequence). The length of the CDR3 is 13 residues. CDR3: CSATSGSSYEQYF. The CDR3 DNA reads TGCAGTGCTACTAGCGGGAGCTCCTACGAGCAGTACTTC.

This clonotype was seen at least ten times. The chain uses TRBV6-1 and TRBJ1-5; 10 nucleotides align to TRBD1. The CDR3 length is 18 residues. Germline lookup yields CDR1 MNHNS and CDR2 SASEGT. The ends lost 5 bases at V and 2 bases at J; junction bases unmatched: 12. The CDR3: CASSPGQGGVVGNQPQHF. As DNA, the CDR3 is TGTGCCAGCAGTCCTGGACAGGGGGGAGTAGTGGGCAATCAGCCCCAGCATTTT.

This chain connects TRBV6-5 to TRBJ1-3; 7 nucleotides agree with TRBD1. Per germline, CDR1 MNHEY and CDR2 SVGAGI. The CDR3 has 15 amino acids. V lost 2 bases and J lost 4; bases outside the gene matches: 5. The CDR3 bases are TGTGCCAGCAGTTACCTGACAGGGCCCGGAAACACCATATATTTT. It translates to CASSYLTGPGNTIYF.